This passage covers 26 T cell receptor beta chains from one sample sequenced in a study of control samples from healthy donors and cancer patients (dated by TCRdb to the early 2020s). Libraries were constructed by the immunoSEQ multiplex PCR assay. Sourced from immuneACCESS, this table was stored by TCRdb with only in-frame sequences that have V and J called. A share of the clones is absent; for the studies checked, an unresolved V gene accounts for under half, and the remainder has no known explanation. The sample table shows around 170,000 clones, and roughly nine tenths are seen once. 0.68% of the sample is held by the ten biggest clonotypes. Source material: blood. The receptors were sampled from a woman under 40 in good health.

The rearrangement links TRBV5-6 to TRBJ1-2, with D unclear. The V gene's germline CDR1 is SGHDT and CDR2 YYEEEE. Deletions cut 4 bases from V and 8 bases from J, with 15 bases between. The CDR3 runs to 13 residues. As DNA, the CDR3 is TGTGCCAGCAGCCCCGGTGTTGAGGACGGCTACACCTTC. Translated: CASSPGVEDGYTF.

The chain has TRBV11-2 and TRBJ1-2, with a weak D call TRBD1 (6 bases). The CDR3 is made up of 15 amino acids. The germline V and J ends were trimmed by 1 base and 2 bases, with 11 bases remaining between them. Looked up from germline, CDR1 is SGHAT and CDR2 is FQNNGV. CDR3 sequence reads: CASSLATGANYGYTF. The CDR3, as DNA: TGTGCCAGCAGCTTAGCGACAGGTGCCAACTATGGCTACACCTTC.

The chain couples TRBV29-1 to TRBJ2-5; D is possibly TRBD1 (6 bases). Trimming took 7 bases from V and 5 from J, leaving 14 bases between them. CDR3 length equals 12 residues. CDR1 and CDR2 from the germline V gene are SQVTM and ANQGSEA. The CDR3 is CSALQGWETQYF. CDR3 nucleotides: TGCAGCGCGTTACAGGGTTGGGAGACCCAGTACTTC.

CDR3 residues: CAIGQGQETQYF. The CDR3 DNA reads as TGTGCCATCGGACAGGGCCAAGAGACCCAGTACTTC. This chain links TRBV10-3 with TRBJ2-5; 8 nucleotides line up with TRBD1. The length of the CDR3 is 12 residues. With V trimmed by 8 bases and J by 1 base, 0 bases remained unmatched. The germline V gene has CDR1 ENHRY and CDR2 SYGVKD.

The chain uses TRBV28 and TRBJ2-7; 7 nucleotides agree with TRBD1. CDR1 and CDR2 (germline): MDHEN, SYDVKM. V lost 4 bases, J lost 4 bases, and 10 bases stayed unmatched. This CDR3 is 15 amino acids long. Here the CDR3 DNA reads TGTGCCAGCAGTTCCGACAGGGTGGTGGCTTACGAGCAGTACTTC. It encodes CASSSDRVVAYEQYF.

In the case of this clone: Other DNA sequences in this specimen translate into the identical CDR3. This sequence joins TRBV18 and TRBJ2-2; unclear D gene. Germline loops: CDR1 KGHSH, CDR2 LQKENI. V dropped 2 bases and J dropped 0 bases, with 7 bases sitting between them. The CDR3 runs to 15 residues. CDR3 bases: TGTGCCAGCTCACCAGGGCAGGCGAACACCGGGGAGCTGTTTTTT. It encodes CASSPGQANTGELFF. Based on the CDR3 plus reference TRBV18 and TRBJ2-2, the full variable domain is NAGVMQNPRHLVRRRGQEARLRCSPMKGHSHVYWYRQLPEEGLKFMVYLQKENIIDESGMPKERFSAEFPKEGPSILRIQQVVRGDSAAYFCASSPGQANTGELFFGEGSRLTVL.

This clone was recorded only once. The V gene is TRBV5-6, the J gene TRBJ2-7, with D possibly TRBD2 on 6 matching bases. Trimming stripped 5 bases from V and 7 bases from J, with 25 bases between. The CDR3 contains 16 residues. The V gene's germline CDR1 is SGHDT and CDR2 YYEEEE. CDR3: CASSPLALKRGGEQYF. The CDR3 bases are TGTGCCAGCAGTCCCTTAGCTCTCAAAAGGGGAGGAGAGCAGTACTTC. The variable domain in full, with the rest retrieved from reference TRBV5-6 and TRBJ2-7, is DAGVTQSPTHLIKTRGQQVTLRCSPKSGHDTVSWYQQALGQGPQFIFQYYEEEERQRGNFPDRFSGHQFPNYSSELNVNALLLGDSALYLCASSPLALKRGGEQYFGPGTRLTVT.

This chain connects TRBV19 to TRBJ1-1; 7 nucleotides match TRBD1. V was pared by 5 bases and J by 2 bases, with 2 bases of the junction left unmatched. CDR1 and CDR2 (germline): LNHDA, SQIVND (reference sequence). This CDR3 has 13 amino acids. Here the CDR3 DNA reads TGTGCCAGTAGTGACAGGGACAACACTGAAGCTTTCTTT. It encodes CASSDRDNTEAFF.

The chain has TRBV5-1 and TRBJ1-2, with a tentative D call TRBD1 (5 bases). V shed 4 bases and J shed 3 bases, with 10 bases lying between them. CDR1 is SGHRS and CDR2 is YFSETQ in the germline V gene. This CDR3 is built from 13 residues. The CDR3 here is CASSRDGDYGYTF. CDR3 nucleotides: TGCGCCAGCAGCCGGGACGGAGACTATGGCTACACCTTC.

This chain links TRBV11-2 with TRBJ2-1, with 11 positions matching TRBD1. In germline, CDR1 is SGHAT, CDR2 FQNNGV. The length of the CDR3 is 12 residues. The ends lost 6 bases at V and 9 bases at J; junction bases unmatched: 1. The CDR3 DNA reads as TGTGCCAGCAGGGACAGGGGGCGTGAGCAGTTCTTC. Translating it yields CASRDRGREQFF. Drawing the rest from reference TRBV11-2 and TRBJ2-1, the complete variable domain is EAGVAQSPRYKIIEKRQSVAFWCNPISGHATLYWYQQILGQGPKLLIQFQNNGVVDDSQLPKDRFSAERLKGVDSTLKIQPAKLEDSAVYLCASRDRGREQFFGPGTRLTVL.

This rearrangement joins TRBV4-1 to TRBJ1-4; D unresolved. The germline V gene has CDR1 MGHRA and CDR2 YSYEKL. V was trimmed by 1 base and J by 5 bases, leaving 17 bases between them. This CDR3 has 17 residues. For the CDR3, the DNA is TGCGCCAGCAGCCAAGGAGGACGAGGCATACAGAATGAAAAACTGTTTTTT. It codes for CASSQGGRGIQNEKLFF.

The genes are TRBV7-2 and TRBJ2-3, with 12 bases that match TRBD2. Germline lookup yields CDR1 SGHTA and CDR2 FQGNSA. This CDR3 is built from 16 residues. V dropped 4 bases and J dropped 0; count of bases not matched to a gene: 2. The CDR3 sequence is CASSSGLAGSTDTQYF. The DNA for the CDR3 is TGTGCCAGCAGCTCCGGACTAGCGGGGAGCACAGATACGCAGTATTTT. The complete variable domain, with remaining parts taken from reference TRBV7-2 and TRBJ2-3, reads GAGVSQSPSNKVTEKGKDVELRCDPISGHTALYWYRQSLGQGLEFLIYFQGNSAPDKSGLPSDRFSAERTGGSVSTLTIQRTQQEDSAVYLCASSSGLAGSTDTQYFGPGTRLTVL.

The chain recombines TRBV7-9 with TRBJ1-2; no clear D gene. The CDR3 covers 12 residues. The V gene's germline CDR1 is SEHNR and CDR2 FQNEAQ (reference sequence). Trimming took off 5 bases at V and 6 bases at J, with 10 bases between the two ends. Here the CDR3 reads CASSPWTDGYTF. For the CDR3, the DNA is TGTGCCAGCAGCCCGTGGACGGATGGCTACACCTTC.

V usage is TRBV11-3 and J usage is TRBJ2-1; 10 positions match TRBD1. This CDR3 comprises 15 residues. The trim removed 5 bases at V and 7 bases at J, leaving 8 bases unmatched. Germline assignment: CDR1 SGHNT and CDR2 YENEEA. The CDR3 here is CASSLGQGRGNEQFF. In DNA, the CDR3 is TGTGCCAGCAGCCTGGGACAGGGGCGGGGAAATGAGCAGTTCTTC.

This clone appeared a few times. V gene TRBV2 combines with J gene TRBJ1-1, with D possibly TRBD1 on 6 matching bases. Germline CDR1 and CDR2: SNHLY and FYNNEI. V lost 6 bases to trimming and J lost 10 bases, with 15 bases between them. This CDR3 is built from 12 residues. The CDR3 nucleotides are TGTGCCAGCAGGCCCGGTACAGGGAGAGCTTTCTTT. Amino acid sequence: CASRPGTGRAFF.

This clone is a singleton in its sample. CDR3 in DNA: TGTGCCAGCTCCGGGGAAATTGGAAACACCATATATTTT. Amino acid sequence: CASSGEIGNTIYF. The rearrangement uses TRBV6-6 and TRBJ1-3; no firm D call. Trimming pared 8 bases from V and 3 bases from J, leaving 11 bases between. CDR1 and CDR2 from the germline V gene are MNHNY and SVGAGI (reference sequence). The CDR3 has 13 amino acids.

This chain links TRBV5-1 with TRBJ1-3; perhaps TRBD1 as D (5 bases). Trimming removed 0 bases at V and 4 bases at J, with 14 bases between. The germline V gene encodes CDR1 SGHRS and CDR2 YFSETQ. This CDR3 is 16 amino acids long. CDR3 amino acids: CASSLEGLRLGNTIYF. The CDR3 DNA follows: TGCGCCAGCAGCTTGGAGGGACTCAGGTTAGGAAACACCATATATTTT.

The rearrangement links TRBV6-1 to TRBJ1-5; no clear D gene. The germline V and J ends were trimmed by 1 base and 0 bases, with 10 bases remaining between them. The CDR3 length is 16 residues. The V gene's germline CDR1 is MNHNS and CDR2 SASEGT. CDR3 protein: CASSEGLFSSNQPQHF. CDR3 coding DNA: TGTGCCAGCAGTGAAGGACTGTTTTCTAGCAATCAGCCCCAGCATTTT.

V is TRBV4-2 and J is TRBJ2-5; 12 bases are a match to TRBD2. The CDR3 loop spans 17 amino acids. CDR1 is LGHNA, CDR2 YNFKEQ, per germline. With 4 bases clipped from V and 5 bases from J, the junction kept 11 bases outside the gene matches. CDR3 DNA sequence: TGTGCCAGCAGCCTCACACCGGGACTAGCGGGCGGCGAGACCCAGTACTTC. It is translated as CASSLTPGLAGGETQYF.

The gene calls are TRBV27 and TRBJ2-5; D is unresolved. CDR3 size: 16 residues. Germline V gene lookup returns CDR1 MNHEY and CDR2 SMNVEV (reference sequence). Trimming shortened V by 2 bases and J by 3 bases, and 16 bases separated the two germline ends. CDR3 region: CASSLGIRVSKETQYF. The CDR3 DNA reads TGTGCCAGCAGTTTAGGTATTAGGGTCAGTAAAGAGACCCAGTACTTC.

The V call is TRBV6-1, the J call TRBJ2-5, with 13 positions matching TRBD2. After removal of 3 bases from V and 2 bases from J, the junction contained 9 bases not matched to a gene. This CDR3 spans 18 amino acids. Germline assignment: CDR1 MNHNS and CDR2 SASEGT. This CDR3 is CASSDWTSGSGGQETQYF. CDR3 coding DNA: TGTGCCAGCAGTGATTGGACTAGCGGGAGCGGGGGTCAAGAGACCCAGTACTTC.

The chain combines TRBV28 with TRBJ2-3; a weak D match, TRBD2 (5 bases). V was cut by 7 bases and J by 0 bases, with 11 bases left in between. There are 14 residues in the CDR3. The germline V gene has CDR1 MDHEN and CDR2 SYDVKM. The CDR3 sequence is CASKYEGSTDTQYF. The CDR3 DNA reads TGTGCCAGCAAGTATGAGGGCAGCACAGATACGCAGTATTTT.

The chain links TRBV18 to TRBJ2-1, with D possibly matching TRBD2 (6 bases). CDR3 length: 15 amino acids. V lost 2 bases, J lost 0 bases, and 8 bases lay in between. CDR1 and CDR2 from the germline V gene are KGHSH and LQKENI. The CDR3 DNA reads as TGTGCCAGCTCACCATACGGGAGCTCCTACAATGAGCAGTTCTTC. Protein: CASSPYGSSYNEQFF.

The J gene is TRBJ2-7, the V gene TRBV19; D uncertain. The CDR3 is made up of 13 amino acids. V lost 7 bases to trimming and J lost 3 bases, with 13 bases between them. Germline V CDR1 and CDR2: LNHDA, SQIVND (reference sequence). CDR3 DNA sequence: TGTGCCAGTACCGACGCTTTACACTACGAGCAGTACTTC. Amino acids: CASTDALHYEQYF. Combining the CDR3 with reference TRBV19 and TRBJ2-7 gives the whole variable domain DGGITQSPKYLFRKEGQNVTLSCEQNLNHDAMYWYRQDPGQGLRLIYYSQIVNDFQKGDIAEGYSVSREKKESFPLTVTSAQKNPTAFYLCASTDALHYEQYFGPGTRLTVT.

The rearrangement links TRBV2 to TRBJ2-1; TRBD2 matches at 12 bases. The CDR3 has 17 residues. The germline V gene has CDR1 SNHLY and CDR2 FYNNEI. Trimming removed 4 bases from V and 2 bases from J; junction bases left unmatched: 6. CDR3 in DNA: TGTGCCAGCAGTGCGATCGGACTAGCGGGACCCTACAATGAGCAGTTCTTC. Its translation is CASSAIGLAGPYNEQFF.

The J gene is TRBJ2-7, the V gene TRBV28, with 9 positions matching TRBD2. This CDR3 spans 16 amino acids. Germline CDR1 MDHEN, CDR2 SYDVKM. Unmatched junction bases numbered 9, after V lost 6 bases and J lost 0 bases. The CDR3 DNA is TGTGCCAGCAGCCCCGAGAGGACTAGCGTCTCCTACGAGCAGTACTTC. Encoded protein: CASSPERTSVSYEQYF.